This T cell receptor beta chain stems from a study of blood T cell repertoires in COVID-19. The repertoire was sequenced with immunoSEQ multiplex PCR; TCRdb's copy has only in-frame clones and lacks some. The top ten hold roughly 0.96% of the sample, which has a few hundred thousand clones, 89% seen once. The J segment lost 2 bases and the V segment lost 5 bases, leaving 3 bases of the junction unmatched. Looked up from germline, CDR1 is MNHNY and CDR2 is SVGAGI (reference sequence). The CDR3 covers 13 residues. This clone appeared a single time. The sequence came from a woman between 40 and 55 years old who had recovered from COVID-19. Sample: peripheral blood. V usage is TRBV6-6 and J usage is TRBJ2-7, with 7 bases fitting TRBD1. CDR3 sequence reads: CASSPTGTYEQYF. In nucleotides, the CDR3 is TGTGCCAGCAGTCCGACAGGGACCTACGAGCAGTACTTC.